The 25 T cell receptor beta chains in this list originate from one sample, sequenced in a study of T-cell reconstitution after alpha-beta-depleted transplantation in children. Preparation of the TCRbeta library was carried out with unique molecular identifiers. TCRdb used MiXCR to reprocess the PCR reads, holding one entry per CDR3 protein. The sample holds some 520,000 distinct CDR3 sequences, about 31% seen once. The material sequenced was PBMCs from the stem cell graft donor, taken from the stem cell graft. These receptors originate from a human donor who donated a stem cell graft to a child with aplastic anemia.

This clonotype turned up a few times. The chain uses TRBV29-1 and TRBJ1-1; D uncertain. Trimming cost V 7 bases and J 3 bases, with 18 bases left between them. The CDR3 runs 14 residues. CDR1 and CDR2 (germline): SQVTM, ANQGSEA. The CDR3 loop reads CSATGLNEDTEAFF. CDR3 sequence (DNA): TGCAGCGCCACGGGTCTCAACGAGGACACTGAAGCTTTCTTT. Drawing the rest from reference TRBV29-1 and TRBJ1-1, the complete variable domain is SAVISQKPSRDICQRGTSLTIQCQVDSQVTMMFWYRQQPGQSLTLIATANQGSEATYESGFVIDKFPISRPNLTFSTLTVSNMSPEDSSIYLCSATGLNEDTEAFFGQGTRLTVV.

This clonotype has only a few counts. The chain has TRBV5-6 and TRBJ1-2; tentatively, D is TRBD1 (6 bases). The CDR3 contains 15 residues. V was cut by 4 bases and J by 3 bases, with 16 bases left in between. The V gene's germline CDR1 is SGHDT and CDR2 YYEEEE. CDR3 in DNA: TGTGCCAGCAGCGAAACGCCGGGGGCCGACTATGGCTACACCTTC. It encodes CASSETPGADYGYTF.

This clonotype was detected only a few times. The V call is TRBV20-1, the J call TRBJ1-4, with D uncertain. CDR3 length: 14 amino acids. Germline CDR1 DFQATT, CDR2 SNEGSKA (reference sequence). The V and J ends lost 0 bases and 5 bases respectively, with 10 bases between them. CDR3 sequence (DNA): TGCAGTGCTAGAGAGGGAAGCCGGAATGAAAAACTGTTTTTT. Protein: CSAREGSRNEKLFF.

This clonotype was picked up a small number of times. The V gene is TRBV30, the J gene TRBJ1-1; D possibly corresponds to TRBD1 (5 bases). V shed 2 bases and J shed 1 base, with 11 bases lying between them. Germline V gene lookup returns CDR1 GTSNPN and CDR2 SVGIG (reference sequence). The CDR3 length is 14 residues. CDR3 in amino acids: CAWSSGVQNTEAFF. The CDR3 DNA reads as TGTGCCTGGAGTTCGGGGGTCCAGAACACTGAAGCTTTCTTT.

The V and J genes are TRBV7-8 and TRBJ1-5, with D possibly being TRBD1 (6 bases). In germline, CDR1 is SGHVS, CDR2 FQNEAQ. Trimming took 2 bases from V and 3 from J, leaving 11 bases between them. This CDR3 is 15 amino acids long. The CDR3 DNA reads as TGTGCCAGCAGCTTACAAGGACAGAACAATCAGCCCCAGCATTTT. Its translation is CASSLQGQNNQPQHF.

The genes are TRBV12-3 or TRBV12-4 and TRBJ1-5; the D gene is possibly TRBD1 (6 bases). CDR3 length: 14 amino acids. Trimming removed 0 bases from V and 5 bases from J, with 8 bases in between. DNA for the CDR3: TGTGCCAGCAGTTTAGCCCGACAGGATCAGCCCCAGCATTTT. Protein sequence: CASSLARQDQPQHF.

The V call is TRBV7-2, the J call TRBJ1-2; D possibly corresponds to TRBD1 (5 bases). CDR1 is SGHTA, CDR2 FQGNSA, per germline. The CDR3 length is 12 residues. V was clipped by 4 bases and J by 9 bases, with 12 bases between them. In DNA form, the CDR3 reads TGTGCCAGCAGCTCAAGCAGGGTTAGCTACACCTTC. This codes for CASSSSRVSYTF.

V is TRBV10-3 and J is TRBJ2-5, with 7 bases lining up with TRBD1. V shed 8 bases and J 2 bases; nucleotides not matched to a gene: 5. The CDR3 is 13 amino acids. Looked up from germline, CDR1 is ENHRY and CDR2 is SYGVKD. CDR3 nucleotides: TGTGCCATCGGGGGACAGCCACAAGAGACCCAGTACTTC. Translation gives CAIGGQPQETQYF.

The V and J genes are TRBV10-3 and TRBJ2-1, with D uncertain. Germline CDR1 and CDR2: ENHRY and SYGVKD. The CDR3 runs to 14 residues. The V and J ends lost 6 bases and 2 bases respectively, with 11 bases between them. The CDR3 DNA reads TGTGCCATCAGCCCCGATTCGGCCTACAATGAGCAGTTCTTC. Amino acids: CAISPDSAYNEQFF.

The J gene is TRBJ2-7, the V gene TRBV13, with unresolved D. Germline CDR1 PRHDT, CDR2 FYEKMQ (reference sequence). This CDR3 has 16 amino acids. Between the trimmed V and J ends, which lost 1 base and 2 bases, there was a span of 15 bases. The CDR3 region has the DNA TGTGCCAGCAGCTTAGAAGGCGACGGATCCACCTACGAGCAGTACTTC. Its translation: CASSLEGDGSTYEQYF. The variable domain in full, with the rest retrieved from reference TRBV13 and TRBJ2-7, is AAGVIQSPRHLIKEKRETATLKCYPIPRHDTVYWYQQGPGQDPQFLISFYEKMQSDKGSIPDRFSAQQFSDYHSELNMSSLELGDSALYFCASSLEGDGSTYEQYFGPGTRLTVT.

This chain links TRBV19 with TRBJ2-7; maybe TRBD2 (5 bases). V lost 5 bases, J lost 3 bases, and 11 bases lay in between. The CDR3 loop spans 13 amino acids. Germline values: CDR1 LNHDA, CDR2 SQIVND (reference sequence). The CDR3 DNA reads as TGTGCCAGTAGTGCTGGGAGTGGCTACGAGCAGTACTTC. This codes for CASSAGSGYEQYF.

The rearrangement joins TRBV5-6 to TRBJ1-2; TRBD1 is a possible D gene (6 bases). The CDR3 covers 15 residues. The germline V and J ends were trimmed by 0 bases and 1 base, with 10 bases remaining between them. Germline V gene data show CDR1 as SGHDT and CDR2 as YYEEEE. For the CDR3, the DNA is TGTGCCAGCAGCTTGGCCGGACAGCGTAACTATGGCTACACCTTC. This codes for CASSLAGQRNYGYTF. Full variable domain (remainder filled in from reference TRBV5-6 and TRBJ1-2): DAGVTQSPTHLIKTRGQQVTLRCSPKSGHDTVSWYQQALGQGPQFIFQYYEEEERQRGNFPDRFSGHQFPNYSSELNVNALLLGDSALYLCASSLAGQRNYGYTFGSGTRLTVV.

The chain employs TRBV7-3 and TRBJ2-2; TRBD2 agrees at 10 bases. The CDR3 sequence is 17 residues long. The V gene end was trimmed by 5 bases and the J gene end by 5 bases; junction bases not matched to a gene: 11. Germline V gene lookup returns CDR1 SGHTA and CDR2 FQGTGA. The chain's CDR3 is CASSPGVAGGLTGELFF. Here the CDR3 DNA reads TGTGCCAGCAGCCCTGGTGTAGCGGGAGGTTTAACCGGGGAGCTGTTTTTT.

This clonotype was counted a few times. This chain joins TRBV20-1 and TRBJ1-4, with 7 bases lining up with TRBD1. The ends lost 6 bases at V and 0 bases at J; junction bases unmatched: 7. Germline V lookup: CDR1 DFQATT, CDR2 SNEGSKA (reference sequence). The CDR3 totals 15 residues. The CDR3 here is CSAAGTAATNEKLFF. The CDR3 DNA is TGCAGTGCAGCGGGGACAGCGGCAACTAATGAAAAACTGTTTTTT.

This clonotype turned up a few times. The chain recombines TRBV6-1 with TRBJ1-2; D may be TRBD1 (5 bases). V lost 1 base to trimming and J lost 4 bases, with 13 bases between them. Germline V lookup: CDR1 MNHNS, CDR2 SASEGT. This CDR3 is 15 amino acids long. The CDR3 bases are TGTGCCAGCAGTGAAGGGGCAGCAGGGTTCTATGGCTACACCTTC. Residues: CASSEGAAGFYGYTF.

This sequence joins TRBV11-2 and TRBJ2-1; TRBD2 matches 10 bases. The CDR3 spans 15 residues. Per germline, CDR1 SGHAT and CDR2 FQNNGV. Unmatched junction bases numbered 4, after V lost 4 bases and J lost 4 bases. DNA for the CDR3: TGTGCCAGCAGCTCACTAGCGGGAACGTACAATGAGCAGTTCTTC. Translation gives CASSSLAGTYNEQFF.

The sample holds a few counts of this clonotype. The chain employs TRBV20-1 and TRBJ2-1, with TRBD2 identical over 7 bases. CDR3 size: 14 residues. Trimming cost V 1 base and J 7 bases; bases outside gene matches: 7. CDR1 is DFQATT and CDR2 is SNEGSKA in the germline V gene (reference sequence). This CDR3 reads CSARGTRVWNEQFF. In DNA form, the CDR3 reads TGCAGTGCTAGAGGGACTAGGGTCTGGAATGAGCAGTTCTTC.

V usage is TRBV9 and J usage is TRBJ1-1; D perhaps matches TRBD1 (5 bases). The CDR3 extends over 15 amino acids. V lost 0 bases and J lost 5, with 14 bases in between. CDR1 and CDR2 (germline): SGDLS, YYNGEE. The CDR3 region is CASSVGRRAGTEAFF. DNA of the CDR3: TGTGCCAGCAGCGTAGGTCGCAGGGCTGGGACTGAAGCTTTCTTT.

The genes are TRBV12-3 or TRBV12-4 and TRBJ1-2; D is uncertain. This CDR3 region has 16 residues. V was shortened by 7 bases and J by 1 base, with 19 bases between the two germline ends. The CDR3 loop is CASTSLGGSHNYGYTF. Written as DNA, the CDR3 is TGTGCCAGCACCTCTCTAGGAGGCAGCCATAACTATGGCTACACCTTC.

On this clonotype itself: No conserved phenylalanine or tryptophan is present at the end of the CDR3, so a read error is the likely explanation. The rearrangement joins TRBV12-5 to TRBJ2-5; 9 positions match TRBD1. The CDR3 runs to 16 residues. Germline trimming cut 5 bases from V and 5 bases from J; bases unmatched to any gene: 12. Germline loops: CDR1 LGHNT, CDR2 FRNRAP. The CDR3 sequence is CASGNRTGEIGETQYL. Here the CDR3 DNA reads TGTGCTAGTGGTAACCGGACAGGGGAGATCGGGGAGACCCAGTACTTG.

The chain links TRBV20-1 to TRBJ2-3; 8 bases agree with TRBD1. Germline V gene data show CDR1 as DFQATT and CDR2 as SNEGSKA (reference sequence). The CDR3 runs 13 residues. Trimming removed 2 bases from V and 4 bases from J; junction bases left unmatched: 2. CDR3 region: CSARQGASDTQYF. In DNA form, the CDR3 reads TGCAGTGCTAGACAGGGGGCATCAGATACGCAGTATTTT.

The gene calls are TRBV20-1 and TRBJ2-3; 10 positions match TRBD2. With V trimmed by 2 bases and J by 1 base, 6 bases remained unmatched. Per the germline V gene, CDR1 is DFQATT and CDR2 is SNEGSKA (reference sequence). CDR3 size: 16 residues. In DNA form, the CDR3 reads TGCAGTGCTAGATCCCCCGGGACTAGCGGCACAGATACGCAGTATTTT. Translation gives CSARSPGTSGTDTQYF.

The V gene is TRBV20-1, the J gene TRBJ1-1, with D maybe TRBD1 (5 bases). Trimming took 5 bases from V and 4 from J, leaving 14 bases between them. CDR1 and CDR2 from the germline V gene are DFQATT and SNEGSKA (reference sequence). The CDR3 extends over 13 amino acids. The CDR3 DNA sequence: TGCAGTGCTCCGACAGAGTTCAGCACTGAAGCTTTCTTT. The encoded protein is CSAPTEFSTEAFF.

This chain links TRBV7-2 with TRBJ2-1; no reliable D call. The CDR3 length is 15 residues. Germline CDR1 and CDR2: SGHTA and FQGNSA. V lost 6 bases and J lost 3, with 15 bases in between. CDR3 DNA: TGTGCCAGCAGGTGGGCCGCCGCCGACTACAATGAGCAGTTCTTC. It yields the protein CASRWAAADYNEQFF.

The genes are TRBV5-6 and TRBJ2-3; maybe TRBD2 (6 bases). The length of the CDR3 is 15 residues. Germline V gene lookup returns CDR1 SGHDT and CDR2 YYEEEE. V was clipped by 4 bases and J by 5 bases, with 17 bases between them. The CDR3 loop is CASSLLPGEVDTQYF. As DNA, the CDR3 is TGTGCCAGCAGCCTATTACCGGGGGAGGTAGATACGCAGTATTTT. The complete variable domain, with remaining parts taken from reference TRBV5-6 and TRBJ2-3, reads DAGVTQSPTHLIKTRGQQVTLRCSPKSGHDTVSWYQQALGQGPQFIFQYYEEEERQRGNFPDRFSGHQFPNYSSELNVNALLLGDSALYLCASSLLPGEVDTQYFGPGTRLTVL.